This entry lists 26 T cell receptor beta chains sequenced from one sample in a study of blood T cell repertoires in COVID-19. The data were produced by immunoSEQ multiplex PCR, yet TCRdb's version contains in-frame clones alone and is incomplete. The sample lists a few hundred thousand clones; approximately 89% were seen once. The sequenced sample was peripheral blood. These receptor sequences come from a woman aged 55-69 years with COVID-19, enrolled during active disease.

CDR3 bases: TGTGCCAGCAGTTTATACGGGACAGATACGCAGTATTTT. It translates to CASSLYGTDTQYF. J is TRBJ2-3 and V is TRBV28, with no clear D. In germline, CDR1 is MDHEN, CDR2 SYDVKM. Trimming removed 1 base from V and 3 bases from J, with 5 bases in between. The CDR3 extends over 13 amino acids.

As to this clone: At the DNA level, this CDR3 is encoded by other sequences in the same sample as well. This rearrangement joins TRBV18 to TRBJ1-1; no clear D gene. This CDR3 region has 11 residues. Trimming shortened V by 2 bases and J by 10 bases, and 8 bases separated the two germline ends. The germline V gene has CDR1 KGHSH and CDR2 LQKENI. The CDR3 loop reads CASSPGEGAFF. The CDR3 DNA reads as TGTGCCAGCTCACCAGGCGAGGGAGCTTTCTTT.

V is TRBV27 and J is TRBJ2-3; a weak D match, TRBD1 (6 bases). Looked up from germline, CDR1 is MNHEY and CDR2 is SMNVEV (reference sequence). The V end lost 2 bases, the J end lost 4 bases, and 10 bases lay between the germline ends. The CDR3 consists of 14 residues. CDR3 protein: CASSLRQGSDTQYF. For the CDR3, the DNA is TGTGCCAGCAGTTTAAGGCAGGGGTCAGATACGCAGTATTTT.

The V gene is TRBV18, the J gene TRBJ1-3, with TRBD1 as a possible D gene (6 bases). Trimming removed 4 bases from V and 0 bases from J, with 10 bases in between. The germline V gene has CDR1 KGHSH and CDR2 LQKENI. The CDR3 loop spans 15 amino acids. The CDR3 DNA is TGTGCCAGCTCACAGACAGGTGACTCTGGAAACACCATATATTTT. Translated: CASSQTGDSGNTIYF.

A few counts support this clone. The chain recombines TRBV10-3 with TRBJ1-2, with TRBD1 matching over 8 bases. The CDR3 is 12 amino acids. J lost 9 bases, V lost 3 bases, and 3 bases had no gene match. Looked up from germline, CDR1 is ENHRY and CDR2 is SYGVKD. CDR3 coding DNA: TGTGCCATCAGTGACCAGGGGGCGAGCTACACCTTC. Encoded protein: CAISDQGASYTF.

The chain carries TRBV1 and TRBJ1-6; TRBD1, the D gene given by the table, was not confirmed from the DNA. TRBV1 is designated a pseudogene. The CDR3 totals 15 residues. The CDR3 region is CTSSQGGRGNSPLHF. In DNA form, the CDR3 reads TGCACCAGCAGCCAAGGGGGAAGGGGGAATTCACCCCTCCACTTT.

The V gene is TRBV28, the J gene TRBJ1-1; D perhaps matches TRBD1 (6 bases). Germline loops: CDR1 MDHEN, CDR2 SYDVKM. This CDR3 contains 14 residues. V dropped 5 bases and J dropped 1 base, with 11 bases sitting between them. As DNA, the CDR3 is TGTGCCAGCAGTCAAGGGGGAAAGAACACTGAAGCTTTCTTT. Its protein product is CASSQGGKNTEAFF.

This chain uses TRBV19 with TRBJ2-7, with a tentative D call TRBD2 (5 bases). This CDR3 is 15 amino acids long. Germline V CDR1 and CDR2: LNHDA, SQIVND (reference sequence). V lost 5 bases and J 3 bases, leaving 17 bases between the germline ends. The CDR3 sequence is CASSPGLGRSYEQYF. For the CDR3, the DNA is TGTGCCAGTAGTCCGGGGTTGGGAAGGAGCTACGAGCAGTACTTC.

The chain carries TRBV7-8 and TRBJ1-6, with D tentatively TRBD1 (6 bases). CDR1 and CDR2 (germline): SGHVS, FQNEAQ. V lost 5 bases and J lost 11, with 13 bases in between. This CDR3 comprises 13 residues. The DNA of the CDR3 is TGTGCCAGCAGCACCAGGACAGAACCACCCCTCCACTTT. It specifies CASSTRTEPPLHF.

V and J are TRBV30 and TRBJ2-5; 12 nucleotides match TRBD1. Germline V gene sequence: CDR1 GTSNPN, CDR2 SVGIG (reference sequence). The J segment lost 7 bases and the V segment lost 2 bases, leaving 14 bases of the junction unmatched. This CDR3 spans 17 amino acids. CDR3 sequence reads: CAWSPVGQGAVSTTQYF. The CDR3 region has the DNA TGTGCCTGGAGTCCTGTGGGACAGGGGGCGGTAAGCACGACCCAGTACTTC.

The chain couples TRBV20-1 to TRBJ2-7, with D tentatively TRBD2 (5 bases). The germline CDR1 and CDR2 sequences are DFQATT and SNEGSKA (reference sequence). V lost 2 bases to trimming and J lost 4 bases, with 6 bases between them. This CDR3 is built from 11 residues. The CDR3 bases are TGCAGTGCTAGACCGGGGTACGAGCAGTACTTC. Protein: CSARPGYEQYF.

This chain uses TRBV28 with TRBJ1-2; D not resolved. Trimming took 3 bases from V and 5 from J, leaving 13 bases between them. The germline gives CDR1 MDHEN, CDR2 SYDVKM. The CDR3 is 14 amino acids. CDR3 in amino acids: CASSFSIYQYGYTF. CDR3 nucleotides: TGTGCCAGCAGTTTCTCAATATATCAGTATGGCTACACCTTC.

The rearrangement links TRBV29-1 to TRBJ1-1, with D tentatively TRBD1 (6 bases). This CDR3 region has 14 residues. The V gene lost 6 bases and the J gene lost 1 base, with 15 bases spanning the gap. Germline V lookup: CDR1 SQVTM, CDR2 ANQGSEA. CDR3 in amino acids: CSVAPGHKNTEAFF. CDR3 DNA: TGCAGCGTGGCCCCGGGACACAAGAACACTGAAGCTTTCTTT.

This chain uses TRBV27 with TRBJ1-6; no firm D call. The V end lost 2 bases, the J end lost 7 bases, and 12 bases lay between the germline ends. There are 15 residues in the CDR3. Germline V lookup: CDR1 MNHEY, CDR2 SMNVEV (reference sequence). CDR3 region: CASSLEYHPNSPLHF. CDR3 nucleotide sequence: TGTGCCAGCAGTTTAGAGTACCACCCCAATTCACCCCTCCACTTT.

This chain links TRBV7-9 with TRBJ1-1, with 8 bases fitting TRBD1. This CDR3 comprises 13 residues. V lost 2 bases to trimming and J lost 8 bases; unmatched junction nucleotides: 4. The germline V gene encodes CDR1 SEHNR and CDR2 FQNEAQ (reference sequence). CDR3 coding DNA: TGTGCCAGCAGCTTAACCGGGGACAGGGAAGCTTTCTTT. Protein: CASSLTGDREAFF.

The rearrangement uses TRBV5-1 and TRBJ1-6, with TRBD1 matching over 7 bases. Trimming cost V 0 bases and J 7 bases; bases outside gene matches: 16. CDR1 SGHRS and CDR2 YFSETQ come from the germline V gene. The CDR3 consists of 19 residues. The CDR3 reads CASSLARQGRGFSNSPLHF. The CDR3 nucleotides read TGCGCCAGCAGCTTGGCTCGACAGGGAAGAGGATTCTCGAATTCACCCCTCCACTTT.

The chain carries TRBV7-9 and TRBJ1-2; 7 bases agree with TRBD1. Unmatched junction bases numbered 3, after V lost 5 bases and J lost 3 bases. The CDR3 is made up of 13 amino acids. CDR1 is SEHNR and CDR2 is FQNEAQ in the germline V gene (reference sequence). CDR3 coding DNA: TGTGCCAGCAGCCGCCAGGGGGACTATGGCTACACCTTC. This gives the protein CASSRQGDYGYTF.

This sequence joins TRBV19 and TRBJ1-5; 7 nucleotides agree with TRBD1. The germline gives CDR1 LNHDA, CDR2 SQIVND (reference sequence). Trimming removed 6 bases from V and 8 bases from J; junction bases left unmatched: 7. The CDR3 loop spans 13 amino acids. CDR3 loop: CASRGQGVKPQHF. The CDR3 DNA follows: TGTGCCAGTAGAGGGCAGGGGGTTAAGCCCCAGCATTTT.

This clone was seen a handful of times. This chain connects TRBV6-6 to TRBJ1-1; no clear D. Germline V gene lookup returns CDR1 MNHNY and CDR2 SVGAGI (reference sequence). V lost 6 bases, J lost 6 bases, and 11 bases lay in between. The CDR3 spans 12 residues. CDR3 protein: CASSHIAAEAFF. In DNA form, the CDR3 reads TGTGCCAGCAGCCACATAGCTGCTGAAGCTTTCTTT.

The V and J genes are TRBV19 and TRBJ2-7; 10 nucleotides line up with TRBD2. The V gene end was trimmed by 5 bases and the J gene end by 5 bases; junction bases not matched to a gene: 12. CDR1 is LNHDA, CDR2 SQIVND, per germline (reference sequence). The CDR3 has 16 residues. The CDR3 DNA reads as TGTGCCAGTAGTGACCCCGGCCTAGCGGGGGTAGACGAGCAGTACTTC. It yields the protein CASSDPGLAGVDEQYF.

This clone appeared a single time. The rearrangement joins TRBV9 to TRBJ2-1; D is unclear. CDR1 is SGDLS, CDR2 YYNGEE, per germline. V was clipped by 1 base and J by 5 bases, with 10 bases between them. The CDR3 runs 14 residues. The CDR3 bases are TGTGCCAGCAGCGTAAATCCCCCGGACAATGAGCAGTTCTTC. It is translated as CASSVNPPDNEQFF.

The sample holds one count of this clone. The chain links TRBV18 to TRBJ1-2; 8 bases are a match to TRBD1. Looked up from germline, CDR1 is KGHSH and CDR2 is LQKENI. The V gene end was trimmed by 1 base and the J gene end by 4 bases; junction bases not matched to a gene: 5. The CDR3 is 15 residues long. In DNA, the CDR3 is TGTGCCAGCTCACCACAAGGACAGGGTCCCTATGGCTACACCTTC. Its translation: CASSPQGQGPYGYTF.

This chain uses TRBV4-1 with TRBJ1-3; no firm D call. The CDR3 loop spans 12 amino acids. CDR1 and CDR2 from the germline V gene are MGHRA and YSYEKL. V gave up 2 bases and J gave up 9 bases, with 8 bases separating them. The CDR3 reads CASSQLSGTIYF. The CDR3 DNA is TGCGCCAGCAGCCAACTATCTGGCACCATATATTTT.

V usage is TRBV15 and J usage is TRBJ2-1; maybe TRBD1 (6 bases). CDR3 length: 15 amino acids. V was clipped by 4 bases and J by 12 bases, with 22 bases between them. Per germline, CDR1 LNHNV and CDR2 YYDKDF (reference sequence). The CDR3 nucleotides read TGTGCCACCAGCACCAGGGGTTTTATGGGGCCCCGGCAGTTCTTC. It is translated as CATSTRGFMGPRQFF.

This chain uses TRBV11-2 with TRBJ1-2; D perhaps matches TRBD1 (5 bases). This CDR3 comprises 12 residues. CDR1 is SGHAT and CDR2 is FQNNGV in the germline V gene. Trimming took 4 bases from V and 6 from J, leaving 9 bases between them. The CDR3 DNA sequence: TGTGCCAGCAGCTCGCAGGGAAATGGCTACACCTTC. Its translation: CASSSQGNGYTF. The complete variable domain, with remaining parts taken from reference TRBV11-2 and TRBJ1-2, reads EAGVAQSPRYKIIEKRQSVAFWCNPISGHATLYWYQQILGQGPKLLIQFQNNGVVDDSQLPKDRFSAERLKGVDSTLKIQPAKLEDSAVYLCASSSQGNGYTFGSGTRLTVV.

This chain links TRBV29-1 with TRBJ2-7; 8 bases agree with TRBD1. CDR3 length: 12 amino acids. V lost 5 bases and J lost 3; bases outside the gene matches: 3. Germline lookup yields CDR1 SQVTM and CDR2 ANQGSEA. The DNA for the CDR3 is TGCAGCGTTAAGGACAGGGTCTACGAGCAGTACTTC. Translated, it gives CSVKDRVYEQYF.